This T cell receptor (beta chain) is drawn from a study of blood T cell repertoires in COVID-19. About the research overall: Whether acute or convalescent, the COVID-19 samples came from the United States, Italy and Spain. T cells, B-cell-depleted T cells, or PBMCs provided the cDNA or gDNA that served as material.

Study processing details: Amplification from reference gene primers served as the basis for estimated nucleated cell counts. Some clones are missing from TCRdb's copy, which holds only in-frame ones; the method was immunoSEQ multiplex PCR. That table supplies the V and J calls and clone size; D and trimming were determined from the DNA. Of roughly 97,000 clones in the sample, 90% to 95% were seen once. Germline V gene lookup returns CDR1 MNHNY and CDR2 SVGAGI (reference sequence). The CDR3 contains 14 residues. V lost 3 bases to trimming and J lost 3 bases, with 9 bases between them. A few counts support this clone.

This chain links TRBV6-6 with TRBJ1-5; D gene unclear. Source material: peripheral blood. This receptor was identified in a human donor in a cohort sampled during active COVID-19. CDR3 in DNA: TGTGCCAGCAGTTATCGCGAAAACAATCAGCCCCAGCATTTT. It codes for CASSYRENNQPQHF.